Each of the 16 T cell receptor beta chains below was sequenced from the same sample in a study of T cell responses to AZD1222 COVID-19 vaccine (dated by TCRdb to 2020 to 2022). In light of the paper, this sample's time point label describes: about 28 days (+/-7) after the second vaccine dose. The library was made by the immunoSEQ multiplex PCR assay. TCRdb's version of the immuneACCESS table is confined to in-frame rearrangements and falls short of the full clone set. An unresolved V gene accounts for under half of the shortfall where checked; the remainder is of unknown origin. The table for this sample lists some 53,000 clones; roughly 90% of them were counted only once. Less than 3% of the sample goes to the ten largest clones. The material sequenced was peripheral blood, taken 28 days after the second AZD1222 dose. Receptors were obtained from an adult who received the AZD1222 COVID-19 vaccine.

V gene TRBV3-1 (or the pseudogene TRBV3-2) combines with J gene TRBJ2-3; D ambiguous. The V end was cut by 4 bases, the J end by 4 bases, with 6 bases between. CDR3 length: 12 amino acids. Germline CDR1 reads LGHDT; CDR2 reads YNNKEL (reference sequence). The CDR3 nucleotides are TGTGCCAGCAGCCCGGACCCAGATACGCAGTATTTT. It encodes CASSPDPDTQYF.

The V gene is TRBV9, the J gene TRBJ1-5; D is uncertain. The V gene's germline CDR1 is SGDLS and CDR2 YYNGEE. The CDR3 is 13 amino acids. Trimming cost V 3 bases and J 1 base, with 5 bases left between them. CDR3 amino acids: CASSGGSNQPQHF. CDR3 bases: TGTGCCAGCAGCGGCGGGAGCAATCAGCCCCAGCATTTT.

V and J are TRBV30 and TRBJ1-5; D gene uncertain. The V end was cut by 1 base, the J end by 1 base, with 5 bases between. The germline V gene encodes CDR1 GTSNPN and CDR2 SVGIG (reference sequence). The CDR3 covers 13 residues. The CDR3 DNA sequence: TGTGCCTGGAGTGAACAGAGCAATCAGCCCCAGCATTTT. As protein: CAWSEQSNQPQHF.

The CDR3 nucleotides read TGTGCCAGCAGTTACACAGGGAGCGAGCAGTACTTC. This codes for CASSYTGSEQYF. The V call is TRBV6-5, the J call TRBJ2-7, with a weak D call TRBD1 (6 bases). Trimming left V 2 bases short and J 6 bases short, with 8 bases between. CDR1 and CDR2 from the germline V gene are MNHEY and SVGAGI. This CDR3 is 12 amino acids long.

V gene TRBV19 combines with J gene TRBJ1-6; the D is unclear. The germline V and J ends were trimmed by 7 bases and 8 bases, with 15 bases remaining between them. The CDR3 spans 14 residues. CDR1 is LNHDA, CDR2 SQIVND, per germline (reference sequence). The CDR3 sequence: CASTPRESHSPLHF. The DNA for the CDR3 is TGTGCCAGTACCCCGCGGGAGTCCCATTCACCCCTCCACTTT.

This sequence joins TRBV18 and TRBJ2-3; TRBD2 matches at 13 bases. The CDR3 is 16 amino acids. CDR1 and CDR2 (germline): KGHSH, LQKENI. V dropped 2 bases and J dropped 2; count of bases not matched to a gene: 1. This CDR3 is CASSPGLAGDTDTQYF. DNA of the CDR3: TGTGCCAGCTCACCAGGACTAGCGGGGGACACAGATACGCAGTATTTT.

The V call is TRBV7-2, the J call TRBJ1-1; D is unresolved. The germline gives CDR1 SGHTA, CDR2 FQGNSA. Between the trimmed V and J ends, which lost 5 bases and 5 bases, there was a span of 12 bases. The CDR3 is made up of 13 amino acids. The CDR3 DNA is TGTGCCAGCAGCGGAGTTGAGCGGACTGAAGCTTTCTTT. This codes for CASSGVERTEAFF.

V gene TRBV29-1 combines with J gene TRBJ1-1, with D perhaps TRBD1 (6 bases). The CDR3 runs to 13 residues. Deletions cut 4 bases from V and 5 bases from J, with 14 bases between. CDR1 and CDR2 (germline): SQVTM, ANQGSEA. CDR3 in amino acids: CSVALGAATEAFF. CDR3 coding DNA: TGCAGCGTTGCCCTGGGGGCGGCAACTGAAGCTTTCTTT.

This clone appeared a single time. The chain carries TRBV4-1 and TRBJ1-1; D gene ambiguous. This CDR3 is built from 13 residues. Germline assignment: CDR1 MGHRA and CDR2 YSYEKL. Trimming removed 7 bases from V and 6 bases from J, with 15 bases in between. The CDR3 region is CASKATFGAEAFF. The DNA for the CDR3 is TGCGCCAGCAAGGCAACGTTCGGGGCTGAAGCTTTCTTT.

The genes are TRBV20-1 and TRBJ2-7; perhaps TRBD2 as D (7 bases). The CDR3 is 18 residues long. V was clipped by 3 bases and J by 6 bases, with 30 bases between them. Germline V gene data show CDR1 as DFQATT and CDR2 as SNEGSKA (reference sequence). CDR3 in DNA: TGCAGTGCTAGTTGGGGGCTTTGGGCGGGAGCCAAGGGATTCGAGCAGTACTTC. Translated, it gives CSASWGLWAGAKGFEQYF.

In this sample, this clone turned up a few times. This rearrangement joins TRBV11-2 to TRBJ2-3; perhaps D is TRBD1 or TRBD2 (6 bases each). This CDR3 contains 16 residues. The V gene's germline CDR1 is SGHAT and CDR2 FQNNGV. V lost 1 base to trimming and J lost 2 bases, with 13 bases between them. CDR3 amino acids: CASSLVGAGTTDTQYF. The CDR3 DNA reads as TGTGCCAGCAGCTTAGTGGGGGCGGGGACCACAGATACGCAGTATTTT.

CDR3 sequence reads: CASSSRTGEFSTDTQYF. The CDR3, as DNA: TGTGCCAGCAGCTCCCGGACAGGGGAATTTAGCACAGATACGCAGTATTTT. The chain carries TRBV3-1 (or the pseudogene TRBV3-2) and TRBJ2-3; TRBD1 matches at 9 bases. V trimming: 5 bases; J trimming: 0 bases; junction bases outside the gene matches: 9. Germline V gives CDR1 LGHDT, CDR2 YNNKEL (reference sequence). CDR3 length equals 17 residues.

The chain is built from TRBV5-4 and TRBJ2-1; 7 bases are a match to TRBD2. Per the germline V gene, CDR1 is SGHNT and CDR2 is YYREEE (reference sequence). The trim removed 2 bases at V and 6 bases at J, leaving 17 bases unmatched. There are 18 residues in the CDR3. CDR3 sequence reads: CASSFRPRGEGPGNEQFF. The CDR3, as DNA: TGTGCCAGCAGCTTTCGACCGCGTGGGGAGGGCCCCGGCAATGAGCAGTTCTTC.

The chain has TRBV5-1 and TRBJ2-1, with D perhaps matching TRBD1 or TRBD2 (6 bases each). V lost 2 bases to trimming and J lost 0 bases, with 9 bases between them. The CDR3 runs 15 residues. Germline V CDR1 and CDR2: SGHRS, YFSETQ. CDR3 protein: CASSLGGSSYNEQFF. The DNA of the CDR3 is TGCGCCAGCAGCTTAGGGGGGAGCTCCTACAATGAGCAGTTCTTC. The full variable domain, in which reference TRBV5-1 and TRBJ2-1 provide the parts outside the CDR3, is KAGVTQTPRYLIKTRGQQVTLSCSPISGHRSVSWYQQTPGQGLQFLFEYFSETQRNKGNFPGRFSGRQFSNSRSEMNVSTLELGDSALYLCASSLGGSSYNEQFFGPGTRLTVL.

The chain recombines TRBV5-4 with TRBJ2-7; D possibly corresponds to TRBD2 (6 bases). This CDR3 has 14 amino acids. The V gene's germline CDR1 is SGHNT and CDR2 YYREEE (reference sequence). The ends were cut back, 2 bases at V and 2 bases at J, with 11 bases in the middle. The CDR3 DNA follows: TGTGCCAGCAGCTTAGGTTCTAGCGCCTACGAGCAGTACTTC. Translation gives CASSLGSSAYEQYF. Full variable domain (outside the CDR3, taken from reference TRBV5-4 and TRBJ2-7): ETGVTQSPTHLIKTRGQQVTLRCSSQSGHNTVSWYQQALGQGPQFIFQYYREEENGRGNFPPRFSGLQFPNYSSELNVNALELDDSALYLCASSLGSSAYEQYFGPGTRLTVT.

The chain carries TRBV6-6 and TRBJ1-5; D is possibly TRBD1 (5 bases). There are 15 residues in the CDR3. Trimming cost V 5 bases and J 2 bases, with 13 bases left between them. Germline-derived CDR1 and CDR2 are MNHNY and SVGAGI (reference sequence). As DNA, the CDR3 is TGTGCCAGCAGTGCGGACGGAGGGGGCAATCAGCCCCAGCATTTT. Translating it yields CASSADGGGNQPQHF.